This TCR beta chain was profiled in a study of T cell repertoires in cytomegalovirus infection. Study as a whole: The public TCR beta signatures pointed to both CMV infection and matching HLA type.

TCRdb itself ran the reads through MiXCR, one entry per CDR3 protein. Of about 140,000 distinct CDR3 sequences in the sample, 5% to 6.5% were seen once. General study results and limits: HLA-C-restricted CMV-specific TCR beta clonotypes were dominant in the ex vivo response. Cumulative public TCR beta family frequency identified carriers of CMV plus the relevant HLA.

Only a few counts were recorded for this clonotype. Its matching antigen is unknown. The TCR sequence derives from a human donor in good health (CMV status not recorded). Some clones in this sample may be carry-over from other donors' samples. The material sequenced was PBMCs.

CDR3 coding DNA: TGCAGCGTCGGTACGGGGGATACGCAGTATTTT. Its protein product is CSVGTGDTQYF. This chain joins TRBV29-1 and TRBJ2-3, with D possibly TRBD2 on 5 matching bases. This CDR3 contains 11 residues. Germline-derived CDR1 and CDR2 are SQVTM and ANQGSEA. Deletions cut 6 bases from V and 6 bases from J, with 10 bases between.